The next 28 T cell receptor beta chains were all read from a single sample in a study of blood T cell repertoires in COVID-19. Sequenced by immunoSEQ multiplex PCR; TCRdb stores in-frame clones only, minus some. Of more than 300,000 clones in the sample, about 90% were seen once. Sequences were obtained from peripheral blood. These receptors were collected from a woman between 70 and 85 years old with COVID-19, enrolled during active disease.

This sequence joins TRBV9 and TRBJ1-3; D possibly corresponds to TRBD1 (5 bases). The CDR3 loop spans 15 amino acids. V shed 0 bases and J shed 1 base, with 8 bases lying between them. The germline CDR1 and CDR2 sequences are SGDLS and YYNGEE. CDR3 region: CASSVVSGSGNTIYF. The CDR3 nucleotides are TGTGCCAGCAGCGTAGTATCAGGGTCTGGAAACACCATATATTTT.

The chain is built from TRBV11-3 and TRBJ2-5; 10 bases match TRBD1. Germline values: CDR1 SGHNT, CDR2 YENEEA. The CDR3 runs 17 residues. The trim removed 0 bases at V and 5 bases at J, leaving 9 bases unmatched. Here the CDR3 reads CASSLDFRDRGLETQYF. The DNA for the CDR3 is TGTGCCAGCAGCTTAGATTTCAGGGACAGGGGCTTGGAGACCCAGTACTTC.

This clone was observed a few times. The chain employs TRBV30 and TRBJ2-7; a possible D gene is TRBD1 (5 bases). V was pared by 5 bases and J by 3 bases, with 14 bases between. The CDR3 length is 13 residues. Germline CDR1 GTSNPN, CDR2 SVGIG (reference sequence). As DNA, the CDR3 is TGTGCCTGGGGTCAAGACAGCTTCTACGAGCAGTACTTC. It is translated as CAWGQDSFYEQYF.

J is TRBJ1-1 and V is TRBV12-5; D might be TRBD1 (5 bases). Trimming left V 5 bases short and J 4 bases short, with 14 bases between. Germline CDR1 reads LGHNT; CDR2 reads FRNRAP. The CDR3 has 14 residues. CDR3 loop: CASGGGAIGTEAFF. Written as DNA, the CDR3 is TGTGCTAGTGGTGGCGGGGCGATAGGCACTGAAGCTTTCTTT.

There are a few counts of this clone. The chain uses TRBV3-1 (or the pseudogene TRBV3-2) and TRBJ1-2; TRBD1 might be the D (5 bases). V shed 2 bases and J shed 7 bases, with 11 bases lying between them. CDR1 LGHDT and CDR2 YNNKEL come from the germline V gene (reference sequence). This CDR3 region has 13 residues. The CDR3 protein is CASSQRGAGGYTF. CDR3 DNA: TGTGCCAGCAGCCAACGCGGGGCCGGTGGCTACACCTTC.

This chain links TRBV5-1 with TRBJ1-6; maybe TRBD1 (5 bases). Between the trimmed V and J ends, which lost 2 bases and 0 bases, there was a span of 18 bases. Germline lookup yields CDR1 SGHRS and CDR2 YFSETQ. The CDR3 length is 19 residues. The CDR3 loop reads CASSLQPPGLLSYNSPLHF. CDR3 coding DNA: TGCGCCAGCAGCTTACAACCTCCGGGACTCCTCTCCTATAATTCACCCCTCCACTTT.

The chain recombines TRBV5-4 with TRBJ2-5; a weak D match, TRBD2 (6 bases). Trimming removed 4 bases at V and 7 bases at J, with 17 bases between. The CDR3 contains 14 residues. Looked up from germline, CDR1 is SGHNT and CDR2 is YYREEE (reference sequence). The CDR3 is CASSAQGKEGTQYF. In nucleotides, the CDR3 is TGTGCCAGCAGCGCACAAGGGAAGGAGGGGACCCAGTACTTC.

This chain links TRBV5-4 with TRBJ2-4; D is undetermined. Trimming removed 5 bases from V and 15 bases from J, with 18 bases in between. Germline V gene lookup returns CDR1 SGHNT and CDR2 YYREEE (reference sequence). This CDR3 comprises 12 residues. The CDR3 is CASSFYHTERYF. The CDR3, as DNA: TGTGCCAGCAGTTTTTACCACACCGAGCGGTACTTC.

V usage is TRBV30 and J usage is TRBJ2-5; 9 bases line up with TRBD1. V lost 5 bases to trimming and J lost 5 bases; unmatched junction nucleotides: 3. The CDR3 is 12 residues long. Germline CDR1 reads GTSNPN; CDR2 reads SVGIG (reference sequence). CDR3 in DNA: TGTGCCTGGGGACAGGGGCCCGAGACCCAGTACTTC. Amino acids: CAWGQGPETQYF.

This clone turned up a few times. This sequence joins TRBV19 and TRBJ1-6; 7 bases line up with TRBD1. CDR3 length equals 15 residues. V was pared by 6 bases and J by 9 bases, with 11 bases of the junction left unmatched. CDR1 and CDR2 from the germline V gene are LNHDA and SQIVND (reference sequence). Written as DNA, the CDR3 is TGTGCCAGTAGCCGGTCCGAGACAGGGTTTTCACCCCTCCACTTT. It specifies CASSRSETGFSPLHF.

The DNA for the CDR3 is TGTGCCAGCAGTTTATACCCAGGGCAAGAGACCCAGTACTTC. Its translation is CASSLYPGQETQYF. The chain uses TRBV27 and TRBJ2-5; D possibly corresponds to TRBD1 (5 bases). CDR1 MNHEY and CDR2 SMNVEV come from the germline V gene (reference sequence). V was trimmed by 1 base and J by 2 bases, leaving 8 bases between them. This CDR3 comprises 14 residues.

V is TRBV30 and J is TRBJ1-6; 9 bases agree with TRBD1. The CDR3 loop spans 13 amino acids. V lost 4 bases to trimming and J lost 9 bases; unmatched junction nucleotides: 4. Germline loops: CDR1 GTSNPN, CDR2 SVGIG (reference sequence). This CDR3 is CAWTGTGFSPLHF. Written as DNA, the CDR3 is TGTGCCTGGACAGGGACAGGGTTTTCACCCCTCCACTTT.

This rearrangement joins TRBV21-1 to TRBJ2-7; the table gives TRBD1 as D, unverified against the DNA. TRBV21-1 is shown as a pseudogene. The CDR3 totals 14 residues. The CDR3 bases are TGTGCCAGCAGCCGGGACGGACAGGCCTACGAGCAGTACTTC. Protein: CASSRDGQAYEQYF.

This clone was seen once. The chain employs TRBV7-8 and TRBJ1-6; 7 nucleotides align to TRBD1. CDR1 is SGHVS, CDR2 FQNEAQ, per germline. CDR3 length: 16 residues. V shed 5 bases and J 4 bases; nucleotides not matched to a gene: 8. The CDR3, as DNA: TGTGCCAGCAGCCCGGACAGGTGGGATTATAATTCACCCCTCCACTTT. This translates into CASSPDRWDYNSPLHF.

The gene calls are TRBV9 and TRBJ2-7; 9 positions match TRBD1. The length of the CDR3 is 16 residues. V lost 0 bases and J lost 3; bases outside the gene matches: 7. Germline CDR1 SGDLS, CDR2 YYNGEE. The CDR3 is CASSVEGTGKNYEQYF. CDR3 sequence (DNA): TGTGCCAGCAGCGTAGAAGGGACAGGGAAAAACTACGAGCAGTACTTC. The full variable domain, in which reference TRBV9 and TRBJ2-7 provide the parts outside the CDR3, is DSGVTQTPKHLITATGQRVTLRCSPRSGDLSVYWYQQSLDQGLQFLIQYYNGEERAKGNILERFSAQQFPDLHSELNLSSLELGDSALYFCASSVEGTGKNYEQYFGPGTRLTVT.

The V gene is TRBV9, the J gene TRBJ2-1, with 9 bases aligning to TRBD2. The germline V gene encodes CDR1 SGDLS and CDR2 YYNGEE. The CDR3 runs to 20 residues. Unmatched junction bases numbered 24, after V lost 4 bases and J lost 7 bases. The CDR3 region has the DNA TGTGCCAGCAGCCGACCCCTAGCACCGACAGCGGGGGGCAAAGTGAATGAGCAGTTCTTC. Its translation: CASSRPLAPTAGGKVNEQFF.

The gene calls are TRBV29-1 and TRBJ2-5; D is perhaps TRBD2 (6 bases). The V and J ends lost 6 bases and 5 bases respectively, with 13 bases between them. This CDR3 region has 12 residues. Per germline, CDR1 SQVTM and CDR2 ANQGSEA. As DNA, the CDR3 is TGCAGCGTCCGTCCGGGGGAGGAGACCCAGTACTTC. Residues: CSVRPGEETQYF.

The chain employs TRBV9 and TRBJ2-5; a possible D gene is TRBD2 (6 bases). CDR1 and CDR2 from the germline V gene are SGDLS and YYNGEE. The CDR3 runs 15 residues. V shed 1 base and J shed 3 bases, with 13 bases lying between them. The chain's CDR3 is CASSVNGEAKETQYF. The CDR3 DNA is TGTGCCAGCAGCGTAAACGGGGAGGCTAAAGAGACCCAGTACTTC.

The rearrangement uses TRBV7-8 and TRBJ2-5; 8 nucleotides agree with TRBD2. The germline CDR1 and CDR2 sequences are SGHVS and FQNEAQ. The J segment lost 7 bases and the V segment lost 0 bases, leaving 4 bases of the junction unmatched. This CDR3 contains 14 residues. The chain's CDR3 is CASSLAGTSGTQYF. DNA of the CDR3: TGTGCCAGCAGCTTAGCCGGGACTAGTGGGACCCAGTACTTC.

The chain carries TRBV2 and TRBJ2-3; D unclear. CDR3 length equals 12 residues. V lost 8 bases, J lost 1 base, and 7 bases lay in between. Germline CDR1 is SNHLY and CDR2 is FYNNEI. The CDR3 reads CASQRGTDTQYF. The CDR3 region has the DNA TGTGCCAGCCAACGGGGCACAGATACGCAGTATTTT.

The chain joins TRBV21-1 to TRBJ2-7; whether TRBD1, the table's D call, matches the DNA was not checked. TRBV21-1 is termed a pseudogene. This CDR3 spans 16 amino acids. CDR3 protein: CASSPRTGDPFYEQYF. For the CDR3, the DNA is TGTGCCAGCAGCCCGCGGACAGGGGACCCCTTTTACGAGCAGTACTTC.

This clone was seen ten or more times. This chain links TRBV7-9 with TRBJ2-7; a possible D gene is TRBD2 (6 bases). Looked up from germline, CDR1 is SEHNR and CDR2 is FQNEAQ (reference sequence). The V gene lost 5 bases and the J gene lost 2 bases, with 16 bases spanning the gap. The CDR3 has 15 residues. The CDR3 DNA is TGTGCCAGCAGCGCACCCGGGACTCCGGCCTACGAGCAGTACTTC. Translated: CASSAPGTPAYEQYF.

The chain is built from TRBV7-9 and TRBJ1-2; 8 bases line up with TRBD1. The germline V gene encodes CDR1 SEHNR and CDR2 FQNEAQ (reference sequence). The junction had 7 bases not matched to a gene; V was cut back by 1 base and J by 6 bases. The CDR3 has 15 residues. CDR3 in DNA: TGTGCCAGCAGCTTAGTGGCAGGGGGCCTGAATGGCTACACCTTC. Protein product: CASSLVAGGLNGYTF.

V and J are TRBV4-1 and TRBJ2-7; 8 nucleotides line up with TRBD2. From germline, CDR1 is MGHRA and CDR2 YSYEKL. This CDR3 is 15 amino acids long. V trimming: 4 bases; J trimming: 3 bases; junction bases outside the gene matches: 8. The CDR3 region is CASSPNSGGLYEQYF. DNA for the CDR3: TGCGCCAGCAGCCCCAACTCGGGGGGGCTCTACGAGCAGTACTTC.

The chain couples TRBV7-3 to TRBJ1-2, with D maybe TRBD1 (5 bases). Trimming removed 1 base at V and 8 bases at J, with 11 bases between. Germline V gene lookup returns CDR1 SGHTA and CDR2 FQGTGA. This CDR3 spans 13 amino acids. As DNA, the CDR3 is TGTGCCAGCAGCTTAATGGGGACTTTCGGCTACACCTTC. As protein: CASSLMGTFGYTF.

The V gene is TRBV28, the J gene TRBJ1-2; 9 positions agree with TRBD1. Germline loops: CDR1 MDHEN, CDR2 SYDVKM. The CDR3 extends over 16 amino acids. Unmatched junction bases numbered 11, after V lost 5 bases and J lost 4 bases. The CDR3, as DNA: TGTGCCAGCAGTGGAGCCGGGACAGGGTATCGCTATGGCTACACCTTC. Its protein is CASSGAGTGYRYGYTF.

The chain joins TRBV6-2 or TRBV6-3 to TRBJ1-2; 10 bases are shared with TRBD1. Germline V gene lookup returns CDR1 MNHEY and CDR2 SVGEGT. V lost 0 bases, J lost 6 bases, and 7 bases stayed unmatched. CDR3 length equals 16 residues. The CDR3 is CASSYSNPGQGNGYTF. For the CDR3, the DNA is TGTGCCAGCAGTTACTCGAACCCGGGACAGGGGAATGGCTACACCTTC.

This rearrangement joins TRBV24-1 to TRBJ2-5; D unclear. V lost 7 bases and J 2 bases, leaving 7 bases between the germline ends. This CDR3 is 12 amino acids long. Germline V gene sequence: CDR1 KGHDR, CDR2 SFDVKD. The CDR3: CATRSQQETQYF. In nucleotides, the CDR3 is TGTGCCACCAGGAGCCAACAAGAGACCCAGTACTTC.